This T cell receptor beta chain was identified during a study of blood T cell repertoires in COVID-19. On the study more broadly: Samples came from the United States, Italy and Spain, spanning acute and convalescent COVID-19. The analysed material was cDNA or gDNA that came from T cells, B-cell-depleted T cells, or PBMCs.

Between the trimmed V and J ends, which lost 1 base and 4 bases, there was a span of 11 bases. The CDR3 is 15 residues long. Germline V gives CDR1 SGHAT, CDR2 FQNNGV. In the original workflow: Nucleated cell counts were estimated from reference gene primer amplification. Some clones are missing from TCRdb's copy, which holds only in-frame ones; the method was immunoSEQ multiplex PCR. The V and J calls and clone size come from that table; D and trimming were worked out from the DNA. The data hold approximately 170,000 clones, with around 86% observed a single time. The chain recombines TRBV11-2 with TRBJ1-5; no firm D call. Sequences were obtained from peripheral blood. The clonotype was recovered from a woman of 80 years or more in a cohort sampled during active or convalescent COVID-19. This CDR3 reads CASSLAHLYNQPQHF. The CDR3 DNA follows: TGTGCCAGCAGCTTAGCCCACTTATATAATCAGCCCCAGCATTTT. Drawing the rest from reference TRBV11-2 and TRBJ1-5, the complete variable domain is EAGVAQSPRYKIIEKRQSVAFWCNPISGHATLYWYQQILGQGPKLLIQFQNNGVVDDSQLPKDRFSAERLKGVDSTLKIQPAKLEDSAVYLCASSLAHLYNQPQHFGDGTRLSIL.